The present T cell receptor beta chain was sequenced within a study of response to subunit inactivated influenza vaccine. Study outcomes and limitations: Authors proposed each seasonal influenza vaccination draws in few new T cells.

TCRdb re-called the RT-PCR reads with MiXCR, one entry per CDR3 protein. The data contain just over 300,000 distinct CDR3 sequences, about 20% of them singletons. This clonotype was counted between two and nine times. Its antigen is unidentified. This CDR3 has 16 residues. Trimming stripped 1 base from V and 7 bases from J, with 17 bases between. Germline V gives CDR1 MNHNS, CDR2 SASEGT. The source was PBMCs from blood, collected less than 22 months after vaccination. The receptor comes from a man between 50 and 69 years old who received an inactivated influenza vaccine. The genes are TRBV6-1 and TRBJ1-5, with D possibly matching TRBD1 (5 bases). As DNA, the CDR3 is TGTGCCAGCAGTGAAGACGGCAGGGCATGGGGGCAGCCCCAGCATTTT. Translated: CASSEDGRAWGQPQHF.